This T cell receptor beta chain is drawn from a study of blood T cell repertoires in COVID-19. CDR3 length equals 20 residues. V was trimmed by 0 bases and J by 0 bases, leaving 22 bases between them. TCRdb keeps only in-frame clones here, not all; method: immunoSEQ multiplex PCR. The sample has 90,000 to 120,000 clones; about 86% are singletons. This sequence was found in an elderly woman with active or convalescent COVID-19. The sample taken for sequencing was peripheral blood. The chain recombines TRBV23-1 with TRBJ2-3; D might be TRBD2 (6 bases). TRBV23-1 is reported as an ORF; its role is uncertain. The CDR3 region is CASSQSRGREFCASTDTQYF. CDR3 coding DNA: TGCGCCAGCAGTCAATCTAGGGGCCGGGAGTTCTGCGCTAGCACAGATACGCAGTATTTT.